The next 21 T cell receptor beta chains were all read from a single sample in a study of T-cell reconstitution after alpha-beta-depleted transplantation in children. Researchers prepared the TCRbeta library using unique molecular identifiers, the study reports. TCRdb redid the calling of the PCR reads with MiXCR, one entry per CDR3 protein. The sample consists of over 150,000 distinct CDR3 sequences, roughly 15% of them appearing once. The specimen was PBMCs from the stem cell graft donor, collected from the stem cell graft. The receptors come from a human donor who donated a stem cell graft to a child with acute lymphoblastic leukemia.

This clonotype has a count of ten or more. The CDR3 DNA sequence: TGCAGTGCTAGAGACCCGGGCCCCACAGATACGCAGTATTTT. Translated, it gives CSARDPGPTDTQYF. This chain joins TRBV20-1 and TRBJ2-3; D not certain. In germline, CDR1 is DFQATT, CDR2 SNEGSKA (reference sequence). V lost 0 bases, J lost 2 bases, and 9 bases lay in between. The CDR3 totals 14 residues.

The table lists this clonotype with many counts. The V and J genes are TRBV4-1 and TRBJ2-3; D call uncertain. Trimming cost V 0 bases and J 6 bases, with 13 bases left between them. The CDR3 extends over 15 amino acids. Germline assignment: CDR1 MGHRA and CDR2 YSYEKL. This CDR3 reads CASSQEGSRMDTQYF. For the CDR3, the DNA is TGCGCCAGCAGCCAAGAGGGCAGTAGAATGGATACGCAGTATTTT.

In this sample, this clonotype turned up many times. Here the CDR3 reads CSVPGLAGVPTYNEQFF. The DNA of the CDR3 is TGCAGCGTCCCTGGACTAGCGGGAGTCCCGACCTACAATGAGCAGTTCTTC. This chain uses TRBV29-1 with TRBJ2-1; TRBD2 matches 13 bases. CDR1 SQVTM and CDR2 ANQGSEA come from the germline V gene. With 6 bases clipped from V and 2 bases from J, the junction kept 10 bases outside the gene matches. This CDR3 is 17 amino acids long.

Many counts were recorded for this clonotype. Here the CDR3 reads CASSSVPGLAGGSLNEQFF. CDR3 nucleotides: TGCGCCAGCAGCTCCGTCCCGGGACTAGCGGGAGGGAGCCTTAATGAGCAGTTCTTC. V usage is TRBV5-1 and J usage is TRBJ2-1, with 16 bases matching TRBD2. This CDR3 region has 19 residues. The J segment lost 7 bases and the V segment lost 3 bases, leaving 13 bases of the junction unmatched. Germline V gene lookup returns CDR1 SGHRS and CDR2 YFSETQ.

This clonotype has ten or more counts. The conserved closing phenylalanine or tryptophan is absent in this CDR3, likely reflecting a read error. The DNA is omitted, as the CDR3 cannot be located on it reliably, and the CDR3 follows TCRdb's listing. The V gene is TRBV5-1, the J gene TRBJ2-5; TRBD2, as called in the table, went unchecked against the DNA. Ends included, the CDR3 has 14 residues. Germline V lookup: CDR1 SGHRS, CDR2 YFSETQ. The CDR3 is CASSSGLAGAPELV.

This chain connects TRBV6-5 to TRBJ2-1, with TRBD2 matching 11 bases. This CDR3 region has 16 residues. Trimming took 5 bases from V and 10 from J; bases not matched to a gene: 13. The germline V gene encodes CDR1 MNHEY and CDR2 SVGAGI. DNA for the CDR3: TGTGCCAGCAGTCACCTTCTAGCGGGAGGTTTATTAGAGCAGTTCTTC. Protein sequence: CASSHLLAGGLLEQFF.

In this sample, this clonotype turned up a few times. The rearrangement joins TRBV2 to TRBJ2-7; 10 positions match TRBD2. The CDR3 has 14 amino acids. In germline, CDR1 is SNHLY, CDR2 FYNNEI. Losses at the gene ends were 10 bases for V and 0 bases for J; bases not matched to a gene: 6. CDR3 region: CAIDGTSDSYEQYF. The CDR3 DNA sequence: TGTGCCATAGACGGGACTAGCGACTCCTACGAGCAGTACTTC.

This clonotype has a count of ten or more. J is TRBJ2-1 and V is TRBV4-1, with TRBD2 matching 13 bases. Germline V lookup: CDR1 MGHRA, CDR2 YSYEKL. The CDR3 is made up of 20 amino acids. Unmatched junction bases numbered 16, after V lost 4 bases and J lost 4 bases. The CDR3 sequence is CASSLGGSGLAGVQYNEQFF. CDR3 DNA sequence: TGCGCCAGCAGCCTGGGGGGGAGCGGACTAGCGGGAGTTCAATACAATGAGCAGTTCTTC.

This clonotype was counted at least ten times. V is TRBV12-3 or TRBV12-4 and J is TRBJ1-6; D is unresolved. The CDR3 is 16 residues long. V lost 1 base to trimming and J lost 0 bases, with 7 bases between them. In DNA, the CDR3 is TGTGCCAGCAGTTTAGACTTTAGCTCCTATAATTCACCCCTCCACTTT. It is translated as CASSLDFSSYNSPLHF.

This clonotype came up once. Being one base from a much bigger clone, this may be a read error. This sequence joins TRBV4-1 and TRBJ1-5, with D possibly matching TRBD1 (5 bases). Germline V gene data show CDR1 as MGHRA and CDR2 as YSYEKL. Trimming took 1 base from V and 5 from J, leaving 9 bases between them. The length of the CDR3 is 14 residues. CDR3 amino acids: CASSQAGSYQPQHF. CDR3 nucleotides: TGCGCCAGCAGCCAAGCAGGGTCCTATCAGCCCCAGCATTTT.

This clonotype came up many times. The V call is TRBV20-1, the J call TRBJ2-1; 10 nucleotides align to TRBD2. The V segment lost 5 bases and the J segment 4 bases; nucleotides outside the gene matches: 20. Germline V gene sequence: CDR1 DFQATT, CDR2 SNEGSKA (reference sequence). There are 19 residues in the CDR3. CDR3 sequence (DNA): TGCAGTGCTGTACCTAGAGGGACTAGCGAATCTCTACTTTACAATGAGCAGTTCTTC. Residues: CSAVPRGTSESLLYNEQFF.

This rearrangement joins TRBV6-5 to TRBJ2-1; unclear D gene. Trimming cost V 6 bases and J 6 bases, with 6 bases left between them. The germline V gene has CDR1 MNHEY and CDR2 SVGAGI. The CDR3 has 11 amino acids. The CDR3 reads CASRRGNEQFF. CDR3 bases: TGTGCCAGCAGACGCGGCAATGAGCAGTTCTTC.

Regarding this clonotype: A much larger clone differs from this one at a single base, so this may be a read error. Since the CDR3 does not end with the conserved phenylalanine or tryptophan, this likely comes from a read error. The chain recombines TRBV29-1 with TRBJ1-1; 7 bases agree with TRBD1. The CDR3 consists of 13 residues. In germline, CDR1 is SQVTM, CDR2 ANQGSEA. With 3 bases clipped from V and 1 base from J, the junction kept 2 bases outside the gene matches. The DNA for the CDR3 is TGCAGCGTTGAGCGGACAGGGAACACTGAAGCTTTCTTA. It codes for CSVERTGNTEAFL.

At least ten counts were recorded for this clonotype. The chain has TRBV20-1 and TRBJ1-1; D is perhaps TRBD1 (5 bases). CDR3 length: 14 amino acids. Germline V CDR1 and CDR2: DFQATT, SNEGSKA (reference sequence). V lost 6 bases and J lost 1, with 15 bases in between. CDR3 amino acids: CSAVTPQGNTEAFF. The CDR3 DNA reads as TGCAGTGCAGTAACACCTCAGGGGAACACTGAAGCTTTCTTT.

The rearrangement joins TRBV12-3 or TRBV12-4 to TRBJ2-1, with 12 bases aligning to TRBD1. The CDR3 totals 16 residues. V gave up 6 bases and J gave up 7 bases; unmatched junction bases: 10. The CDR3 DNA reads as TGTGCCAGCAGCCACCACCGGGACAGGGGGCTGAATGAGCAGTTCTTC. Translated, it gives CASSHHRDRGLNEQFF.

This clonotype was recorded at least ten times. The V call is TRBV4-1, the J call TRBJ1-3; D is unclear. Germline V gene lookup returns CDR1 MGHRA and CDR2 YSYEKL. The CDR3 loop spans 14 amino acids. Trimming left V 2 bases short and J 5 bases short, with 10 bases between. The CDR3 here is CASSQPNTRNTIYF. Written as DNA, the CDR3 is TGCGCCAGCAGCCAACCTAACACGAGAAACACCATATATTTT.

V gene TRBV29-1 combines with J gene TRBJ1-5, with unresolved D. CDR3 length: 13 amino acids. CDR1 and CDR2 (germline): SQVTM, ANQGSEA. V lost 0 bases and J 4 bases, leaving 7 bases between the germline ends. CDR3 in DNA: TGCAGCGTTGAAGATCATCCTAATCAGCCCCAGCATTTT. Residues: CSVEDHPNQPQHF.

This clonotype was observed at least ten times. The gene calls are TRBV20-1 and TRBJ1-1; tentative D call: TRBD1 (6 bases). V gave up 3 bases and J gave up 5 bases, with 19 bases separating them. Germline V gene data show CDR1 as DFQATT and CDR2 as SNEGSKA (reference sequence). The CDR3 has 15 amino acids. CDR3 region: CSASGTTGSGTEAFF. CDR3 DNA sequence: TGCAGTGCTAGTGGGACGACAGGCAGTGGGACTGAAGCTTTCTTT.

At least ten counts were recorded for this clonotype. This sequence joins TRBV11-1 and TRBJ2-3; 11 nucleotides line up with TRBD2. CDR3 length: 18 residues. V lost 8 bases, J lost 0 bases, and 13 bases stayed unmatched. CDR1 and CDR2 (germline): SGHAT, FQDESV (reference sequence). The CDR3 DNA follows: TGTGCCAGCTCCAGGATGCCGGGACTAGCGGCTAGCACAGATACGCAGTATTTT. Protein: CASSRMPGLAASTDTQYF.

This clonotype was picked up many times. The chain has TRBV28 and TRBJ2-7; perhaps TRBD1 as D (7 bases). This CDR3 is built from 15 residues. Trimming pared 6 bases from V and 0 bases from J, leaving 15 bases between. Germline V gene lookup returns CDR1 MDHEN and CDR2 SYDVKM. The CDR3 loop is CASSLRQGLSYEQYF. The CDR3 DNA is TGTGCCAGCAGCTTACGACAGGGACTCTCCTACGAGCAGTACTTC.

This clonotype was counted many times. The rearrangement links TRBV5-1 to TRBJ2-7; D uncertain. Trimming cost V 0 bases and J 2 bases, with 9 bases left between them. This CDR3 is 14 amino acids long. Germline-derived CDR1 and CDR2 are SGHRS and YFSETQ. CDR3 sequence reads: CASSLDPTAYEQYF. CDR3 DNA: TGCGCCAGCAGCTTGGACCCTACGGCCTACGAGCAGTACTTC. Looking up the rest from reference TRBV5-1 and TRBJ2-7 gives the full variable domain: KAGVTQTPRYLIKTRGQQVTLSCSPISGHRSVSWYQQTPGQGLQFLFEYFSETQRNKGNFPGRFSGRQFSNSRSEMNVSTLELGDSALYLCASSLDPTAYEQYFGPGTRLTVT.